This TCR beta chain was documented in a study of blood T cell repertoires in COVID-19. The wider study: Researchers got acute and convalescent COVID-19 samples from the United States, Italy and Spain. The analysed material was cDNA or gDNA that came from T cells, B-cell-depleted T cells, or PBMCs.

The CDR3 loop spans 18 amino acids. The V segment lost 6 bases and the J segment 6 bases; nucleotides outside the gene matches: 12. The germline gives CDR1 SGHRS, CDR2 YFSETQ. Clones were sequenced by immunoSEQ multiplex PCR, and TCRdb holds only the in-frame ones, with some missing. Among more than 80,000 clones listed, around 88% were seen once. Specimen: peripheral blood. The origin of this receptor is a man older than 75 with acute or convalescent COVID-19. The V and J genes are TRBV5-1 and TRBJ2-1, with 16 nucleotides matching TRBD2. Here the CDR3 reads CASTPSGLAGGPPNEQFF. CDR3 coding DNA: TGCGCCAGCACCCCATCGGGACTAGCGGGAGGGCCTCCCAATGAGCAGTTCTTC.